The 4 T cell receptor beta chains presented below share a single source sample, sequenced in a study of cytomegalovirus exposure and HLA in healthy donors (dated 2017 in TCRdb). Receptors were amplified or captured by the immunoSEQ multiplex PCR assay. For the multiplex PCR, a mixture combining 60 forward primers for TCR Vbeta segments and 13 reverse primers for TCR Jbeta segments was used. TCRdb provides this immuneACCESS table in a form limited to in-frame rearrangements. Some clones are lacking; in checked studies, under half of them reflect an unresolved V gene, and why the rest are absent is not known. Within this sample are about 150,000 clones, with more than 75% of them counted one time only. The ten top clones hold roughly 2.3% of the sample. Sequencing was performed on PBMCs. The receptors stem from a young woman in good health and CMV-seronegative.

This clone came up once. This chain joins TRBV7-8 and TRBJ1-1; D unclear. CDR3 length equals 13 residues. Germline V gene lookup returns CDR1 SGHVS and CDR2 FQNEAQ. Trimming cost V 1 base and J 6 bases, with 9 bases left between them. The CDR3 DNA follows: TGTGCCAGCAGCTTAGTCCGAGGAGCTGAAGCTTTCTTT. Translating gives CASSLVRGAEAFF. The full variable domain, completed using reference TRBV7-8 and TRBJ1-1, is GAGVSQSPRYKVAKRGQDVALRCDPISGHVSLFWYQQALGQGPEFLTYFQNEAQLDKSGLPSDRFFAERPEGSVSTLKIQRTQQEDSAVYLCASSLVRGAEAFFGQGTRLTVV.

The V call is TRBV5-4, the J call TRBJ1-2, with D possibly matching TRBD1 (5 bases). CDR3 length: 14 residues. Trimming stripped 4 bases from V and 5 bases from J, with 15 bases between. Germline V gene sequence: CDR1 SGHNT, CDR2 YYREEE (reference sequence). CDR3 sequence reads: CASSPGRGGYGYTF. CDR3 nucleotides: TGTGCCAGCAGCCCCGGACGGGGGGGATATGGCTACACCTTC.

This CDR3 reads CATSGIPASGTGPNYGYTF. The DNA of the CDR3 is TGTGCCACCAGCGGTATACCCGCCTCCGGGACAGGGCCGAACTATGGCTACACCTTC. The chain links TRBV15 to TRBJ1-2; 9 bases match TRBD1. CDR3 length: 19 amino acids. The V and J ends lost 5 bases and 2 bases, in that order; junction bases with no gene match: 18. Germline CDR1 is LNHNV and CDR2 is YYDKDF (reference sequence).

The chain couples TRBV28 to TRBJ2-7, with a weak D call TRBD1 (5 bases). Trimming left V 6 bases short and J 1 base short, with 13 bases between. This CDR3 is built from 14 residues. Germline V lookup: CDR1 MDHEN, CDR2 SYDVKM. The CDR3 nucleotides are TGTGCCAGCAGGGTTGGCAGGGTATCCTACGAGCAGTACTTC. Translated, it gives CASRVGRVSYEQYF.